The 5 T cell receptor beta chains below all came from one sample that was sequenced in a study of regulatory T cells in long-lasting Graves disease. The TCR beta library used iRepertoire HTBI primers with Arm-PCR amplification of CDR3. TCRdb processed the multiplex PCR reads anew with MiXCR; each CDR3 protein has one entry. This sample has around 500,000 distinct CDR3 sequences; more than 10% occur once, and the top ten carry about 8.3%. Time point specified: newly diagnosed GD, antithyroid drugs for less than 3 months. RNA from PBMCs was the source of the TCR library. The data were also submitted as part of a second study, on T cells in Graves' hyperthyroidism and ophthalmopathy.

The specimen was peripheral blood mononuclear cells (PBMCs), collected at new diagnosis, from a patient treated with antithyroid drugs. The receptors were sampled from a woman in her twenties or thirties with Graves disease.

This clonotype occurred many times. The chain is built from TRBV7-8 and TRBJ2-2; D perhaps matches TRBD2 (6 bases). Germline loops: CDR1 SGHVS, CDR2 FQNEAQ. The CDR3 has 15 amino acids. Trimming shortened V by 5 bases and J by 4 bases, and 14 bases separated the two germline ends. CDR3 in DNA: TGTGCCAGCAGCCGAGCGGGCGGCGGCACCGGGGAGCTGTTTTTT. Protein: CASSRAGGGTGELFF.

The table lists this clonotype with a few counts. The chain links TRBV10-2 to TRBJ2-1; D not certain. This CDR3 comprises 14 residues. Trimming took off 8 bases at V and 1 base at J, with 12 bases between the two ends. Germline assignment: CDR1 WSHSY and CDR2 SAAADI. The CDR3 reads CASGLEISYNEQFF. The CDR3 coding sequence is TGCGCCAGCGGCTTGGAGATATCCTACAATGAGCAGTTCTTC.

This clonotype was counted between two and nine times. CDR3 protein: CASSRAVGSQYF. In nucleotides, the CDR3 is TGTGCCAGCAGCCGCGCAGTAGGGTCCCAGTACTTC. This chain uses TRBV6-2 or TRBV6-3 with TRBJ2-5; D gene uncertain. With 6 bases removed from V and 9 bases from J, the gap between germline ends came to 14 bases. The CDR3 runs 12 residues. Germline V gene sequence: CDR1 MNHEY, CDR2 SVGEGT.

This clonotype was seen ten or more times. The chain carries TRBV11-2 and TRBJ1-2, with TRBD1 matching 7 bases. J was trimmed by 6 bases and V by 3 bases; bases with no gene match: 16. The CDR3 runs 17 residues. Germline values: CDR1 SGHAT, CDR2 FQNNGV. The DNA of the CDR3 is TGTGCCAGCAGCTTGGACAGGCGGTACGCTAAGCGGGATGGCTACACCTTC. Its protein product is CASSLDRRYAKRDGYTF.

This clonotype has at least ten counts. The genes are TRBV2 and TRBJ2-1; the match to TRBD2 covers 11 bases. Germline V gene lookup returns CDR1 SNHLY and CDR2 FYNNEI. Germline trimming cut 7 bases from V and 5 bases from J; bases unmatched to any gene: 7. The CDR3 sequence is 15 residues long. CDR3 bases: TGTGCCAGCATGAAACAGGGACTAGCGGACAATGAGCAGTTCTTC. The encoded protein is CASMKQGLADNEQFF.